The 17 T cell receptor beta chains listed next were all sequenced from one sample in a study of T-cell memory formation after mild COVID-19. Each CDR3 protein gets one entry after TCRdb re-called the 5' RACE reads with MiXCR. This sample yields around 300,000 distinct CDR3 sequences, of which approximately 14% are seen a single time; 22% belongs to the top ten. The specimen was PBMCs or a T cell subset sorted from them (not recorded which). The source is a man younger than 30 who had mild COVID-19 (a few samples of this study predate the infection). Cell type and time point are not known.

This clonotype showed up just a few times. The chain has TRBV12-3 or TRBV12-4 and TRBJ1-3; no clear D. The CDR3 runs to 14 residues. V shed 8 bases and J shed 4 bases, with 15 bases lying between them. The CDR3 protein is CASRPWRAGNTIYF. The CDR3 DNA is TGTGCCAGCCGCCCTTGGAGGGCCGGAAACACCATATATTTT.

Regarding this clonotype: At one of its ends the junction is not consistent with the germline gene, which may arise from a read error. The CDR3 sequence is CASSLELGSGNTIYF. DNA for the CDR3: TGTGCTAGCAGCTTAGAATTGGGATCTGGAAACACCATATATTTT. The V and J genes are TRBV7-7 and TRBJ1-3; D ambiguous. The germline V gene encodes CDR1 SSHAT and CDR2 FNYEAQ (reference sequence). The CDR3 contains 15 residues.

This clonotype was counted only a few times. This chain uses TRBV4-3 with TRBJ2-5; 9 bases are shared with TRBD1. The CDR3 extends over 15 amino acids. Germline CDR1 reads LGHNA; CDR2 reads YSLEER. V lost 0 bases, J lost 9 bases, and 8 bases stayed unmatched. The CDR3 is CASSQEGGQGKAQYF. The DNA of the CDR3 is TGCGCCAGCAGCCAAGAGGGGGGACAGGGCAAGGCCCAGTACTTC.

The rearrangement uses TRBV20-1 and TRBJ1-5; weak D call: TRBD1 (5 bases). Trimming took off 3 bases at V and 6 bases at J, with 12 bases between the two ends. The CDR3 covers 13 residues. CDR1 DFQATT and CDR2 SNEGSKA come from the germline V gene (reference sequence). CDR3 region: CSASRGPGQPQHF. CDR3 nucleotides: TGCAGTGCTAGTCGGGGACCCGGTCAGCCCCAGCATTTT.

V and J are TRBV5-8 and TRBJ2-7; TRBD1 or TRBD2 may be the D gene (5 bases each). Trimming cost V 7 bases and J 7 bases, with 21 bases left between them. Germline loops: CDR1 SGHTS, CDR2 YDEGEE. This CDR3 contains 14 residues. Here the CDR3 DNA reads TGTGCCAGCGGAAGGGGACGCAACCCCTGGGAGCAGTACTTC. It encodes CASGRGRNPWEQYF.

Many counts were recorded for this clonotype. The V gene is TRBV18, the J gene TRBJ2-1; 9 positions match TRBD1. Germline V gene data show CDR1 as KGHSH and CDR2 as LQKENI. The CDR3 is made up of 15 amino acids. J was trimmed by 6 bases and V by 3 bases; bases with no gene match: 6. CDR3 bases: TGTGCCAGCTCACCTCTAGGACAGGGGACCAATGAGCAGTTCTTC. Translated, it gives CASSPLGQGTNEQFF.

This clonotype was found a few times. The V call is TRBV15, the J call TRBJ2-2; D may be TRBD2 (5 bases). Per germline, CDR1 LNHNV and CDR2 YYDKDF (reference sequence). V lost 0 bases to trimming and J lost 6 bases, with 8 bases between them. The CDR3 loop spans 14 amino acids. The CDR3 spells CATSRDRGSGELFF. The DNA of the CDR3 is TGTGCCACCAGCAGAGATCGCGGGTCCGGGGAGCTGTTTTTT.

The gene calls are TRBV5-1 and TRBJ2-1, with D tentatively TRBD1 or TRBD2 (5 bases each). Germline-derived CDR1 and CDR2 are SGHRS and YFSETQ. The CDR3 loop spans 12 amino acids. Trimming took off 4 bases at V and 6 bases at J, with 8 bases between the two ends. The CDR3 region is CASSGDGNEQFF. CDR3 coding DNA: TGCGCCAGCAGCGGGGACGGCAATGAGCAGTTCTTC.

This clonotype was seen only a few times. The J gene is TRBJ2-3, the V gene TRBV20-1; 7 nucleotides agree with TRBD1. The CDR3 has 12 residues. In germline, CDR1 is DFQATT, CDR2 SNEGSKA (reference sequence). Trimming cost V 6 bases and J 10 bases; bases outside gene matches: 10. CDR3 nucleotide sequence: TGCAGTGCCCTCTCCACAGGGGTCGCGCAGTATTTT. Its translation is CSALSTGVAQYF.

This chain uses TRBV7-3 with TRBJ1-2, with 9 bases aligning to TRBD1. Germline values: CDR1 SGHTA, CDR2 FQGTGA. This CDR3 contains 13 residues. V lost 5 bases to trimming and J lost 6 bases; unmatched junction nucleotides: 4. CDR3 loop: CASSRDREDGYTF. The CDR3 DNA reads as TGTGCCAGCAGCCGGGACAGGGAGGATGGCTACACCTTC.

This clonotype has just a few counts. J is TRBJ2-6 and V is TRBV6-5; D tentatively reads TRBD1 or TRBD2 (5 bases each). From germline, CDR1 is MNHEY and CDR2 SVGAGI. The CDR3 has 15 residues. The germline V and J ends were trimmed by 5 bases and 2 bases, with 10 bases remaining between them. This chain's CDR3 is CASSKGEPGANVLTF. The CDR3 bases are TGTGCCAGCAGTAAAGGGGAGCCTGGGGCCAACGTCCTGACTTTC.

This clonotype was observed a handful of times. The rearrangement joins TRBV6-6 to TRBJ1-5, with TRBD1 as a possible D gene (5 bases). The germline V and J ends were trimmed by 7 bases and 4 bases, with 11 bases remaining between them. This CDR3 contains 13 residues. Germline V gene data show CDR1 as MNHNY and CDR2 as SVGAGI (reference sequence). CDR3 sequence: CASTGWTNQPQHF. CDR3 DNA: TGTGCCAGCACGGGGTGGACAAATCAGCCCCAGCATTTT.

This chain links TRBV2 with TRBJ1-2; D ambiguous. The CDR3 is made up of 14 amino acids. The germline V gene has CDR1 SNHLY and CDR2 FYNNEI. V gave up 1 base and J gave up 4 bases, with 10 bases separating them. CDR3 nucleotide sequence: TGTGCCAGCAGTGAAGGGGGTTTCTCCTATGGCTACACCTTC. Encoded protein: CASSEGGFSYGYTF.

This clonotype showed up many times. The V call is TRBV12-3 or TRBV12-4, the J call TRBJ2-3; D gene unclear. V lost 6 bases and J 0 bases, leaving 13 bases between the germline ends. The CDR3 covers 15 residues. DNA for the CDR3: TGTGCCAGCAGCCATGAAATCTCGAGCACAGATACGCAGTATTTT. Its translation: CASSHEISSTDTQYF.

There are a few counts of this clonotype. The chain is built from TRBV9 and TRBJ2-3; no clear D. This CDR3 contains 16 residues. CDR1 SGDLS and CDR2 YYNGEE come from the germline V gene. Trimming shortened V by 0 bases and J by 3 bases, and 14 bases separated the two germline ends. The CDR3 nucleotides are TGTGCCAGCAGCGTAGGGATTGGAAGGGTAACAGATACGCAGTATTTT. Protein product: CASSVGIGRVTDTQYF.

This clonotype has only a few counts. The chain joins TRBV20-1 to TRBJ2-7; D is unclear. Germline CDR1 is DFQATT and CDR2 is SNEGSKA (reference sequence). V was clipped by 0 bases and J by 7 bases, with 13 bases between them. The CDR3 has 13 residues. CDR3 residues: CSARERSLGEQYV. CDR3 DNA: TGCAGTGCTAGAGAAAGGTCTCTGGGGGAGCAGTACGTC.

This clonotype has a count of ten or more. The chain has TRBV7-2 and TRBJ2-3; 12 bases are shared with TRBD2. V was clipped by 10 bases and J by 6 bases; unmatched bases: 11. Germline assignment: CDR1 SGHTA and CDR2 FQGNSA. This CDR3 contains 15 residues. The CDR3 here is CATKRLAGDKDTQYF. The CDR3 coding sequence is TGTGCCACTAAAAGACTAGCGGGGGACAAGGATACGCAGTATTTT.